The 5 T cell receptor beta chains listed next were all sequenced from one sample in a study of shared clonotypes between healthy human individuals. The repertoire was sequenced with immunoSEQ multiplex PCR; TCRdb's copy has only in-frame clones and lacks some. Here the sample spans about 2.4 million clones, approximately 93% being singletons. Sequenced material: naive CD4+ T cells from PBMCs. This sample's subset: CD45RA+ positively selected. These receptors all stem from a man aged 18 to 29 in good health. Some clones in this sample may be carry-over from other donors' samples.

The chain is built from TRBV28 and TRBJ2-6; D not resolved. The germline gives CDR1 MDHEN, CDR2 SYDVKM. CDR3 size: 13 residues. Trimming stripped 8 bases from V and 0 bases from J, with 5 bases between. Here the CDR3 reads CASQLSGANVLTF. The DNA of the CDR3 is TGTGCCAGCCAGCTCTCTGGGGCCAACGTCCTGACTTTC.

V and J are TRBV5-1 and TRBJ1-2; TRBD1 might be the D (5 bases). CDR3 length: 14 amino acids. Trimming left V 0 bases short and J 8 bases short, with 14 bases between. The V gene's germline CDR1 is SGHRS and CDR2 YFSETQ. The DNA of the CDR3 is TGCGCCAGCAGCTTGGCCGTGGGGCCTGGGGGCTACACCTTC. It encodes CASSLAVGPGGYTF.

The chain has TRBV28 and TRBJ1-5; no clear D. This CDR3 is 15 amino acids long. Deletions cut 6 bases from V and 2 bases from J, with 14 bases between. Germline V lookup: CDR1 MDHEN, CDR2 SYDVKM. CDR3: CASSTTNSGNQPQHF. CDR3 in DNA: TGTGCCAGCAGCACCACCAACTCTGGCAATCAGCCCCAGCATTTT. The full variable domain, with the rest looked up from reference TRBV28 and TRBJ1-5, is DVKVTQSSRYLVKRTGEKVFLECVQDMDHENMFWYRQDPGLGLRLIYFSYDVKMKEKGDIPEGYSVSREKKERFSLILESASTNQTSMYLCASSTTNSGNQPQHFGDGTRLSIL.

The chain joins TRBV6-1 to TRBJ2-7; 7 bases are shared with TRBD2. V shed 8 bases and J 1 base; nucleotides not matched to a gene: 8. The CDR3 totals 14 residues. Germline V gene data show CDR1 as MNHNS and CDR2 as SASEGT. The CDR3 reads CASGRAAPSYEQYF. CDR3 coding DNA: TGTGCCAGCGGGAGGGCTGCTCCTTCCTACGAGCAGTACTTC.

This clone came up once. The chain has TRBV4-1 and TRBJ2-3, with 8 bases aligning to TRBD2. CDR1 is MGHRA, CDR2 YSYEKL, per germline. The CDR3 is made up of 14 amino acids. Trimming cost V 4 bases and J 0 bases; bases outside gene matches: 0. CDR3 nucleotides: TGCGCCAGCAGCCCTAGCGGGAGCACAGATACGCAGTATTTT. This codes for CASSPSGSTDTQYF.